This T cell receptor beta chain was sequenced in a study of blood T cells in healthy people across ages. The CDR3 length is 12 residues. Trimming cost V 8 bases and J 4 bases, with 8 bases left between them. Germline lookup yields CDR1 WSHSY and CDR2 SAAADI. Notes on the study in general: Naive CD4+ cell counts and diversity both ran higher in long-lived than in aged donors.

Combining a sample-barcoded 5' primer with a J-beta primer mix, a second PCR ran for roughly 7 to 11 cycles. Tagging of each cDNA molecule was performed by a template-switch adaptor with 12 random nucleotides. TCRdb passed the 5' RACE reads through MiXCR, listing each CDR3 protein once. This sample has about 1,600,000 distinct CDR3 sequences, with about 43% found just once. Remarks on this clonotype: The target antigen is unknown.

No fewer than 7 million PBMCs went into each sample. RNA extraction gave at least 5.5 micrograms of total RNA per sample. Sequenced material: blood. The clonotype comes from a woman under 30 in good health. This chain connects TRBV10-2 to TRBJ2-2, with D hard to call. The CDR3 DNA reads as TGCGCCAGCGCGGATTCCACCGGGGAGCTGTTTTTT. It specifies CASADSTGELFF.